Given below is one TCR beta chain in context. This table comes from immunoSEQ multiplex PCR, and its TCRdb copy is limited to in-frame clones, with some not included. The sample records 300,000 to 400,000 clones, 85% to 90% being singletons. The germline gives CDR1 SQVTM, CDR2 ANQGSEA. The CDR3 spans 14 residues. V was trimmed by 7 bases and J by 4 bases, leaving 16 bases between them. This sample was taken from a study of blood T cell repertoires in COVID-19. The sample consisted of PBMCs or T cells enriched from blood (not recorded which). The genes are TRBV29-1 and TRBJ2-2; maybe TRBD1 (6 bases). This sequence originates from a woman younger than 45 with acute COVID-19. CDR3 nucleotides: TGCAGCGCGCAGGGGAGTGGAGTCACCGGGGAGCTGTTTTTT. Amino acids: CSAQGSGVTGELFF.